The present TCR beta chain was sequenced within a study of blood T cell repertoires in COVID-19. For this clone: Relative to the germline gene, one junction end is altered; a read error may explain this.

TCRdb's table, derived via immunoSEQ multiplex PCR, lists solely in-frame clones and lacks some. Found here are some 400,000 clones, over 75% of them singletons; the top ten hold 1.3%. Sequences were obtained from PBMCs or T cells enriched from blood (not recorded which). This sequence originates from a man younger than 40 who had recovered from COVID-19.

The CDR3 nucleotides are TGTGCCAGCAGCTTAGTGGCTGTTCACTTC. Translating it yields CASSLVAVHF. V is TRBV7-9 and J is TRBJ2-7, with unresolved D. Per the germline V gene, CDR1 is SEHNR and CDR2 is FQNEAQ (reference sequence). The CDR3 is 10 amino acids.